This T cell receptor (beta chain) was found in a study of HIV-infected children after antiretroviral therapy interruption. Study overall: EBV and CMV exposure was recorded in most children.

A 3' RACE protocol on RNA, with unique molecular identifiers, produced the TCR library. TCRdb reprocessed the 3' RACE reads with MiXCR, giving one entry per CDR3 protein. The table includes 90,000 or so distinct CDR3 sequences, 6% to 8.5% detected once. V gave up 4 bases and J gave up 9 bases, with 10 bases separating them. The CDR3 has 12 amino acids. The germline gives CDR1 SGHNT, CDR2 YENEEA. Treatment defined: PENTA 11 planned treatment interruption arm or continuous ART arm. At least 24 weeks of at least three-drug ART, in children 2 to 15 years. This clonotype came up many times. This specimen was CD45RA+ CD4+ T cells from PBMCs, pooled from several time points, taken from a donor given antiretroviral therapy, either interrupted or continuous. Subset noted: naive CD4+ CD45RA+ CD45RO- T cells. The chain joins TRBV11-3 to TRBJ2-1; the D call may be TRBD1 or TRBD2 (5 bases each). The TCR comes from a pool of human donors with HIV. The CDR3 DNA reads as TGTGCCAGCAGCTCGGGACGGCGTGAGCAGTTCTTC. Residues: CASSSGRREQFF.